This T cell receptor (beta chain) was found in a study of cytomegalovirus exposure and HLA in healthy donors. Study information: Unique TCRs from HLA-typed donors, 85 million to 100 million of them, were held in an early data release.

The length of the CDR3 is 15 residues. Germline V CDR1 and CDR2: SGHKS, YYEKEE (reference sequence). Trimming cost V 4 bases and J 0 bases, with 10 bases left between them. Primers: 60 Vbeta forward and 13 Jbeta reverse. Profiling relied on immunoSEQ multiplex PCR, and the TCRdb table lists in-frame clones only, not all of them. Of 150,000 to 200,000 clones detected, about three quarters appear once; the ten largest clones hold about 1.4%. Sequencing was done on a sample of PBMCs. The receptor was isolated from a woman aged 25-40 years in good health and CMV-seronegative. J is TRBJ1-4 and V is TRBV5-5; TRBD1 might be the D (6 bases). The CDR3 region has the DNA TGTGCCAGCAGCCCCAGGGGCTCAACTAATGAAAAACTGTTTTTT. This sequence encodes CASSPRGSTNEKLFF.